Detailed here is one T cell receptor (delta chain). Its antigen is unknown. The protein recorded in TCRdb matches a much larger clone and deviates from this DNA's translation at residue 5, suggesting a read error; the protein here is obtained by translating the DNA. Library preparation used 5' RACE. For each sample, RNA was extracted from roughly 10,000 sorted cells with the RNeasy Micro Kit. To build the libraries, template-switch reverse transcription was performed and then the CDR3gamma and CDR3delta regions were amplified by PCR. Amplicons were sequenced on an Illumina MiSeq using the V2 300 kit, producing 150 bp paired-end reads. In the original analysis: FastQC version 0.11.8 was used to check read quality. CDR3 sequences were built by aligning reads to GenBank TRG or TRD reference genes using MiXCR version 3.0.3. Default MiXCR parameters were applied, except that 3 rather than 5 consecutive nucleotides were used for TRDD assembly. VDJtools version 1.2.1 with default settings was used for the repertoire analyses, which included normalized Shannon-Wiener diversity, clonotype tracking and multidimensional scaling. CDR3 sequences that were out of frame or contained stop codons were removed from analysis. Public reads were reanalyzed in TCRdb with CATT, and rows carrying the same DNA were merged afterwards. TCRdb, not the original authors, processed these V and J calls. The sample yields hundreds of delta-chain clones; roughly 35% were counted once. Of the sample, 39% falls within the top ten clones.

The sample originates from a study of in vitro expanded adult blood gammadelta T cells (dated by TCRdb to the early 2020s). About the full investigation: Sort purities ranging from 94.4% to 100% Vgamma9Vdelta2 cells among T cells were obtained. The study compared the TCR repertoire of Vgamma9Vdelta2 T cells expanded in vitro with a mistletoe-extract drug against those expanded with HMBPP or zoledronate. Each donor's cells were separately stimulated with HMBPP, zoledronate or AbnobaViscum P, and TRG and TRD CDR3 repertoires were sequenced for every condition. A few subjects were included in the TCR repertoire analysis.

The CDR3 starts with the cysteine, ends with the phenylalanine, and has 16 residues. Only CDR3 DNA is held: 48 bases, read in frame from base 1. Germline trimming amounts to 3 bases on V and 2 bases on J, with 9 as the count of junction bases outside the gene matches. The germline V gene yields GEAIGNYY for CDR1 and EKD for CDR2. The label giving this sample's treatment or condition can be read as: aminobisphosphonate causing endogenous IPP accumulation, around 0.98 uM. Following expansion, live CD3+ TCRgammadelta+ Vgamma9+ Vdelta2+ T cells were FACS-sorted using a FACS Aria III. Before expansion, PBMC were pulsed with about 0.98 uM zoledronate for one day and were then washed three times. Expansion of the cultures lasted over 13 days, and IL-2 was replenished every 3 to 4 days. After the one-day stimulant pulse, cells were washed three times and then cultured in medium containing around 100 U/mL IL-2. Peripheral blood mononuclear cells were isolated by Lymphoprep gradient centrifugation and cryopreserved in liquid nitrogen before culture.

Overall study outcomes, separate from this receptor: AbnobaViscum P-expanded Vgamma9Vdelta2 repertoires showed CDR3 length, diversity and J usage similar to HMBPP- and zoledronate-expanded repertoires, suggesting a polyclonal response. Most of the top TRGV9 CDR3 clonotypes were public, as they were shared across donors and across all three stimulation conditions. All repertoires derived from in vitro expanded cultures of healthy donor cells, not from mistletoe-treated patients. The TRDV2 repertoire shared between treatments was found to be private to each donor, and TRD repertoires were clustered by subject rather than by stimulant in multidimensional scaling.

The clonotype originates from an adult in good health. The sample in question was gamma-delta T cells from peripheral blood expanded in culture, obtained from an in vitro culture stimulated with zoledronate. Recombination connected TRDV2 to TRDJ1, and TRDD3 matches 9 of the central bases. TCRdb gives no J gene; it was assigned here by matching the DNA to germline. DNA sequence: TGTGCCTGTGACGCCGTGGGGGATAGTGGAACCGATAAACTCATCTTT. The encoded protein is CACDAVGDSGTDKLIF.